The 24 T cell receptor beta chains given below trace back to one sample, sequenced in a study of blood T cell repertoires in COVID-19. Assay: immunoSEQ multiplex PCR; the TCRdb copy retains only in-frame clones and omits some. The sample has 120,000 to 150,000 clones; around 82% are singletons. Material: peripheral blood. The receptors derive from a man aged 55 to 69 with active or convalescent COVID-19.

V usage is TRBV3-1 (or the pseudogene TRBV3-2) and J usage is TRBJ2-1, with 10 bases fitting TRBD2. The CDR3 sequence is 21 residues long. Germline values: CDR1 LGHDT, CDR2 YNNKEL (reference sequence). V gave up 2 bases and J gave up 2 bases; unmatched junction bases: 18. As DNA, the CDR3 is TGTGCCAGCAGCCAACGCCGGCTACTAGCGGGACGGAACCCCACCTACAATGAGCAGTTCTTC. Translated, it gives CASSQRRLLAGRNPTYNEQFF.

The V and J genes are TRBV5-1 and TRBJ2-1; TRBD1 is a possible D gene (5 bases). CDR1 is SGHRS, CDR2 YFSETQ, per germline. Trimming took off 1 base at V and 7 bases at J, with 15 bases between the two ends. The length of the CDR3 is 15 residues. The CDR3 coding sequence is TGCGCCAGCAGCTTGAAAGGGGTGGGTGAGAATGAGCAGTTCTTC. It encodes CASSLKGVGENEQFF.

This clone was observed a few times. The chain combines TRBV2 with TRBJ2-7, with 10 bases lining up with TRBD2. The junction had 12 bases not matched to a gene; V was cut back by 6 bases and J by 7 bases. CDR1 is SNHLY, CDR2 FYNNEI, per germline. The CDR3 sequence is 15 residues long. CDR3 sequence reads: CASRLKREGAKEQYF. The CDR3 DNA follows: TGTGCCAGCAGGTTAAAGCGGGAGGGAGCTAAAGAGCAGTACTTC.

DNA for the CDR3: TGTGCCAGCAAAAAAACGTCAGGGATCGGTGGCTACACCTTC. It yields the protein CASKKTSGIGGYTF. The chain combines TRBV6-5 with TRBJ1-2; D possibly corresponds to TRBD1 (5 bases). CDR3 length: 14 amino acids. Germline lookup yields CDR1 MNHEY and CDR2 SVGAGI. V shed 7 bases and J shed 7 bases, with 19 bases lying between them.

V usage is TRBV5-6 and J usage is TRBJ2-5, with TRBD1 identical over 7 bases. This CDR3 comprises 13 residues. Trimming took 4 bases from V and 13 from J; bases not matched to a gene: 13. The germline gives CDR1 SGHDT, CDR2 YYEEEE. The chain's CDR3 is CASSRDRAAVMYF. In nucleotides, the CDR3 is TGTGCCAGCAGCCGAGACAGGGCCGCGGTCATGTACTTC.

This clone was picked up a small number of times. V is TRBV27 and J is TRBJ2-7; no firm D call. Trimming removed 4 bases from V and 1 base from J, with 11 bases in between. The CDR3 covers 14 residues. Germline lookup yields CDR1 MNHEY and CDR2 SMNVEV (reference sequence). CDR3 coding DNA: TGTGCCAGCAGTTCTCTTCTAGGTTCCTACGAGCAGTACTTC. Translation gives CASSSLLGSYEQYF.

The V and J genes are TRBV5-4 and TRBJ2-7; 10 bases fit TRBD1. The V and J ends lost 2 bases and 5 bases, in that order; junction bases with no gene match: 4. Germline CDR1 is SGHNT and CDR2 is YYREEE (reference sequence). The CDR3 consists of 14 residues. In DNA form, the CDR3 reads TGTGCCAGCAGCTTCAGACAGGGGGCCGACGAGCAGTACTTC. Translating gives CASSFRQGADEQYF.

The chain combines TRBV4-3 with TRBJ1-5; unclear D gene. The V end lost 3 bases, the J end lost 0 bases, and 9 bases lay between the germline ends. Germline V gene data show CDR1 as LGHNA and CDR2 as YSLEER. The CDR3 has 15 residues. The CDR3 loop is CASSQVLASNQPQHF. The CDR3 nucleotides read TGCGCCAGCAGCCAGGTCCTGGCTAGCAATCAGCCCCAGCATTTT.

The CDR3 region is CASSRRGSGANVLTF. DNA of the CDR3: TGTGCCAGTAGCCGACGGGGCTCTGGGGCCAACGTCCTGACTTTC. The rearrangement uses TRBV19 and TRBJ2-6; TRBD2 is a possible D gene (5 bases). The CDR3 is 15 residues long. V was shortened by 6 bases and J by 0 bases, with 9 bases between the two germline ends. Germline loops: CDR1 LNHDA, CDR2 SQIVND (reference sequence).

The CDR3 nucleotides are TGTGCCAGCAGTTTTCAATTAGCGGGAGGCGGCTCCTACGAGCAGTACTTC. It is translated as CASSFQLAGGGSYEQYF. The V and J genes are TRBV27 and TRBJ2-7, with 10 bases that match TRBD2. The J segment lost 0 bases and the V segment lost 3 bases, leaving 8 bases of the junction unmatched. CDR3 length: 17 residues. The germline V gene encodes CDR1 MNHEY and CDR2 SMNVEV (reference sequence).

The CDR3 spells CASSFSGGQQETQYF. In nucleotides, the CDR3 is TGTGCCAGCAGCTTCTCGGGAGGGCAACAAGAGACCCAGTACTTC. The genes are TRBV7-2 and TRBJ2-5; 8 nucleotides agree with TRBD2. After removal of 3 bases from V and 2 bases from J, the junction contained 5 bases not matched to a gene. CDR3 length: 15 amino acids. CDR1 is SGHTA and CDR2 is FQGNSA in the germline V gene.

The rearrangement joins TRBV5-5 to TRBJ2-3; TRBD1 matches at 10 bases. The CDR3 sequence is 15 residues long. The V and J ends lost 5 bases and 6 bases, in that order; junction bases with no gene match: 9. Germline V gene data show CDR1 as SGHKS and CDR2 as YYEKEE (reference sequence). The CDR3 coding sequence is TGTGCCAGCAGGGATTCCGGGACAGGGGTCGATACGCAGTATTTT. Translating gives CASRDSGTGVDTQYF.

This clone is a singleton in its sample. The rearrangement joins TRBV18 to TRBJ2-7; TRBD2 might be the D (6 bases). Trimming shortened V by 3 bases and J by 0 bases, and 15 bases separated the two germline ends. The CDR3 runs 16 residues. Germline V CDR1 and CDR2: KGHSH, LQKENI. CDR3: CASSPNVAGSSYEQYF. CDR3 nucleotide sequence: TGTGCCAGCTCACCCAATGTAGCCGGGAGCTCCTACGAGCAGTACTTC.

This chain links TRBV3-1 (or the pseudogene TRBV3-2) with TRBJ2-5; TRBD2 agrees at 9 bases. Germline V CDR1 and CDR2: LGHDT, YNNKEL (reference sequence). The CDR3 has 15 amino acids. V shed 4 bases and J 2 bases; nucleotides not matched to a gene: 5. The CDR3 region is CASSPPGLAQETQYF. In DNA form, the CDR3 reads TGTGCCAGCAGCCCCCCCGGACTAGCGCAAGAGACCCAGTACTTC.

V and J are TRBV7-9 and TRBJ2-2; 7 nucleotides match TRBD1. The germline CDR1 and CDR2 sequences are SEHNR and FQNEAQ (reference sequence). J gave up 6 bases and V 4 bases, and 17 bases lay outside the gene matches. The CDR3 spans 18 residues. The CDR3 DNA reads as TGTGCCAGCAGCTCCCTGAGAGGGGGCAGTAGATATGCCGGGGAGCTGTTTTTT. It specifies CASSSLRGGSRYAGELFF.

This rearrangement joins TRBV27 to TRBJ2-7, with a possible D match to TRBD1 (5 bases). The CDR3 has 13 amino acids. The germline CDR1 and CDR2 sequences are MNHEY and SMNVEV (reference sequence). V dropped 5 bases and J dropped 0 bases, with 8 bases sitting between them. The CDR3 protein is CASSVGASYEQYF. In DNA, the CDR3 is TGTGCCAGCAGTGTTGGGGCCTCCTACGAGCAGTACTTC.

This chain joins TRBV6-2 or TRBV6-3 and TRBJ2-1; 7 bases agree with TRBD1. This CDR3 has 12 residues. With V trimmed by 0 bases and J by 13 bases, 3 bases remained unmatched. Germline CDR1 reads MNHEY; CDR2 reads SVGEGT. The DNA for the CDR3 is TGTGCCAGCAGTTACTCGGACAGGAACCAGTTCTTC. It codes for CASSYSDRNQFF.

The genes are TRBV28 and TRBJ2-7, with 16 bases that match TRBD2. The CDR3 is 19 residues long. Germline-derived CDR1 and CDR2 are MDHEN and SYDVKM. V trimming: 5 bases; J trimming: 4 bases; junction bases outside the gene matches: 14. Here the CDR3 reads CASSPSPGLAGGRWYEQYF. The CDR3 coding sequence is TGTGCCAGCAGTCCATCCCCGGGACTAGCGGGAGGGCGTTGGTACGAGCAGTACTTC. The variable domain in full, completed from reference TRBV28 and TRBJ2-7, reads DVKVTQSSRYLVKRTGEKVFLECVQDMDHENMFWYRQDPGLGLRLIYFSYDVKMKEKGDIPEGYSVSREKKERFSLILESASTNQTSMYLCASSPSPGLAGGRWYEQYFGPGTRLTVT.

This chain links TRBV3-1 (or the pseudogene TRBV3-2) with TRBJ2-7, with D perhaps matching TRBD2 (6 bases). The CDR3 is 20 amino acids. Trimming removed 0 bases from V and 0 bases from J, with 24 bases in between. Germline lookup yields CDR1 LGHDT and CDR2 YNNKEL (reference sequence). CDR3 region: CASSQEFFQKRAKSSYEQYF. Here the CDR3 DNA reads TGTGCCAGCAGCCAAGAGTTCTTTCAAAAGCGGGCTAAGAGCTCCTACGAGCAGTACTTC.

The V gene is TRBV7-2, the J gene TRBJ2-1; D is perhaps TRBD2 (6 bases). The CDR3 extends over 14 amino acids. Trimming removed 6 bases at V and 4 bases at J, with 13 bases between. Germline CDR1 reads SGHTA; CDR2 reads FQGNSA. The CDR3 is CASRQASEYNEQFF. The CDR3 DNA sequence: TGTGCCAGCAGGCAAGCTAGCGAGTACAATGAGCAGTTCTTC.

The chain joins TRBV5-6 to TRBJ2-2, with 9 bases aligning to TRBD1. This CDR3 spans 14 amino acids. J lost 6 bases, V lost 6 bases, and 6 bases had no gene match. CDR1 is SGHDT, CDR2 YYEEEE, per germline. The CDR3 region has the DNA TGTGCCAGCAACTCCGACAGGGGGGCCGGGGAGCTGTTTTTT. It specifies CASNSDRGAGELFF.

This chain joins TRBV27 and TRBJ1-5; 8 bases align to TRBD1. Germline loops: CDR1 MNHEY, CDR2 SMNVEV (reference sequence). Unmatched junction bases numbered 16, after V lost 5 bases and J lost 7 bases. The CDR3 loop spans 17 amino acids. CDR3 residues: CASSLRQGPAQRQPQHF. The CDR3 nucleotides read TGTGCCAGCAGTCTTCGACAGGGGCCCGCTCAAAGGCAGCCCCAGCATTTT.

This clone was detected only a few times. The chain couples TRBV7-3 to TRBJ2-1; no reliable D call. The CDR3 covers 13 residues. CDR1 is SGHTA, CDR2 FQGTGA, per germline. V was clipped by 2 bases and J by 9 bases, with 11 bases between them. The CDR3: CASSLSTGGEQFF. Here the CDR3 DNA reads TGTGCCAGCAGCTTATCAACCGGCGGTGAGCAGTTCTTC.

The chain combines TRBV10-1 with TRBJ2-1; the match to TRBD2 covers 8 bases. The CDR3 is 15 residues long. Germline CDR1 and CDR2: WNHNN and SYGVQD (reference sequence). With V trimmed by 1 base and J by 6 bases, 5 bases remained unmatched. DNA of the CDR3: TGCGCCAGCAGTGAGTTAGCGGGGACCTTCAATGAGCAGTTCTTC. Its translation: CASSELAGTFNEQFF.